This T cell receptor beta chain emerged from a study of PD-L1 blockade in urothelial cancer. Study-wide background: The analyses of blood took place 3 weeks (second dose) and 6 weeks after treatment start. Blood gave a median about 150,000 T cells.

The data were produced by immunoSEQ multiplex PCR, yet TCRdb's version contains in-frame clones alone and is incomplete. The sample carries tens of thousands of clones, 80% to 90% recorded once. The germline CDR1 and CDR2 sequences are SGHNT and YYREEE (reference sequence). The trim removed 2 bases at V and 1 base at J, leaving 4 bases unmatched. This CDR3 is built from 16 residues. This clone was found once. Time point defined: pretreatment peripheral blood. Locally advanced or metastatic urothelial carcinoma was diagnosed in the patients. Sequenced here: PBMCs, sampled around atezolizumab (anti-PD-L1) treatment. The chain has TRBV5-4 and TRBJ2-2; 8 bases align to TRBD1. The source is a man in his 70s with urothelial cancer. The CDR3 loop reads CASSLLGTGNTGELFF. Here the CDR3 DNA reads TGTGCCAGCAGCTTACTCGGGACAGGGAACACCGGGGAGCTGTTTTTT.